The clone carrying this T cell receptor beta chain has more than one count but fewer than ten. This CDR3 contains 13 residues. V gave up 4 bases and J gave up 10 bases, with 15 bases separating them. Germline V gene lookup returns CDR1 KGHSH and CDR2 LQKENI. Assay: immunoSEQ multiplex PCR; the TCRdb copy retains only in-frame clones and omits some. The sample holds some 200,000 clones, almost 85% seen once. The data belong to a study of blood T cell repertoires in COVID-19. Study-level background: The study drew acute and convalescent COVID-19 samples from the United States, Italy and Spain. PBMCs, B-cell-depleted T cells, or T cells provided the cDNA or gDNA that made up the material.

This TCR came from a human donor with acute or convalescent COVID-19. The donor label of this sample is uncertain. The chain joins TRBV18 to TRBJ2-3, with D unresolved. The specimen was peripheral blood. The CDR3 loop reads CASSLETLAAQYF. The CDR3 DNA sequence: TGTGCCAGCTCACTTGAGACCCTGGCGGCGCAGTATTTT.